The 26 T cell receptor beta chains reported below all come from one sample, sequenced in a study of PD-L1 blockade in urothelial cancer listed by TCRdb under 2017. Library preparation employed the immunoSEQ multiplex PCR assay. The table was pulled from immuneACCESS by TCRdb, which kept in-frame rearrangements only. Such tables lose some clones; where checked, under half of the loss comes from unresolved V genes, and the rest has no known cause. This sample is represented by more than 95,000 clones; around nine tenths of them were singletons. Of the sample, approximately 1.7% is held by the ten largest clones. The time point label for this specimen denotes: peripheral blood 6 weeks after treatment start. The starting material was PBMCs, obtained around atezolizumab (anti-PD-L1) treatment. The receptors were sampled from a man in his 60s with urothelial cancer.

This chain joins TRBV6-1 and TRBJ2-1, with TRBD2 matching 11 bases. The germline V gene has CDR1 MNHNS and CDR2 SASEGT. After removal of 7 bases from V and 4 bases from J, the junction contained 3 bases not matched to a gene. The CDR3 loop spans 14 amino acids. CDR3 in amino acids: CASTGTSGYNEQFF. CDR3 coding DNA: TGTGCCAGCACCGGGACTAGCGGATACAATGAGCAGTTCTTC.

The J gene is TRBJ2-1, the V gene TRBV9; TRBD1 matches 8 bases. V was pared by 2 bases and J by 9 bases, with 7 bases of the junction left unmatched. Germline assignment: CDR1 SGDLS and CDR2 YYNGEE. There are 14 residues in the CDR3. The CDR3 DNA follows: TGTGCCAGCAGCGTCAGGGGACAGGATACTGAGCAGTTCTTC. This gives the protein CASSVRGQDTEQFF.

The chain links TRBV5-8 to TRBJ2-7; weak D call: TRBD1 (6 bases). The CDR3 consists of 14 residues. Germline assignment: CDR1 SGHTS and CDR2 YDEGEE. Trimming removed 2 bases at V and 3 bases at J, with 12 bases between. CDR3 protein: CASSLGWTDYEQYF. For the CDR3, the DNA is TGTGCCAGCAGCTTAGGCTGGACAGACTACGAGCAGTACTTC.

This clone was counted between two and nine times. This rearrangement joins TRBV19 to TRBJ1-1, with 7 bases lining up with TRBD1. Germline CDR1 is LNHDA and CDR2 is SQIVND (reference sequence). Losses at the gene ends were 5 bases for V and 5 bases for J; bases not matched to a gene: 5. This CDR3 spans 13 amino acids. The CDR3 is CASSVTGETEAFF. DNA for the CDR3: TGTGCCAGTAGTGTCACAGGGGAGACTGAAGCTTTCTTT.

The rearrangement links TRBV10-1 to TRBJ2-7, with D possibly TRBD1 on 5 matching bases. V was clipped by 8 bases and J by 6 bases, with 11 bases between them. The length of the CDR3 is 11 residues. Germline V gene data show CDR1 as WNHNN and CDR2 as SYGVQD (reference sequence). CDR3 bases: TGCGCCAGCTCGGACAACCTCGAGCAGTACTTC. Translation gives CASSDNLEQYF.

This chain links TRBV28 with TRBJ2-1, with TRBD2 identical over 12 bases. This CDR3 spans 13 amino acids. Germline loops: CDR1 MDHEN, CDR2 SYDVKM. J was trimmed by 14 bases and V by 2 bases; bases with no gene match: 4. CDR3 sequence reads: CASSLPASGGEFF. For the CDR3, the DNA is TGTGCCAGCAGTTTACCCGCTAGCGGGGGGGAGTTCTTC. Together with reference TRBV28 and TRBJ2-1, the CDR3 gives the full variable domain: DVKVTQSSRYLVKRTGEKVFLECVQDMDHENMFWYRQDPGLGLRLIYFSYDVKMKEKGDIPEGYSVSREKKERFSLILESASTNQTSMYLCASSLPASGGEFFGPGTRLTVL.

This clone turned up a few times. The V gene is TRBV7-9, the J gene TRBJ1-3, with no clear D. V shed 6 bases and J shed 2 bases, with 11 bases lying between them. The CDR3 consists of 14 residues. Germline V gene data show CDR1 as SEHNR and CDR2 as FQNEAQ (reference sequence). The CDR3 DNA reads TGTGCCAGCAGGAGGGTCTCTGCTGGAAACACCATATATTTT. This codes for CASRRVSAGNTIYF.

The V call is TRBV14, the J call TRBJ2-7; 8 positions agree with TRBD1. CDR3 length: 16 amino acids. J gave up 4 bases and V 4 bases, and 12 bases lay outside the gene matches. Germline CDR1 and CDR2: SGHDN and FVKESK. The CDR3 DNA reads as TGTGCCAGCAGCCGGAGGGAACAGGGGGTCCTTTACGAGCAGTACTTC. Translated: CASSRREQGVLYEQYF.

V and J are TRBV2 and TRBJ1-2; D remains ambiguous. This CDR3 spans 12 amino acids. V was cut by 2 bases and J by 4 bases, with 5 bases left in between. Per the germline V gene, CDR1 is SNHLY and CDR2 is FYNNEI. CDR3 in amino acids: CASSERSYGYTF. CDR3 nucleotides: TGTGCCAGCAGTGAACGGTCCTATGGCTACACCTTC. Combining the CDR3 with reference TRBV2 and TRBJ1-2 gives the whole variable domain EPEVTQTPSHQVTQMGQEVILRCVPISNHLYFYWYRQILGQKVEFLVSFYNNEISEKSEIFDDQFSVERPDGSNFTLKIRSTKLEDSAMYFCASSERSYGYTFGSGTRLTVV.

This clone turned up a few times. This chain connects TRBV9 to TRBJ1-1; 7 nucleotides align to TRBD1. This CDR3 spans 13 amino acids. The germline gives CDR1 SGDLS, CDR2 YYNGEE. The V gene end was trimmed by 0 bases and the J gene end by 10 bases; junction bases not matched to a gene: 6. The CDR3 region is CASSVARQGLAFF. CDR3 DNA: TGTGCCAGCAGCGTAGCGAGACAGGGTTTAGCTTTCTTT.

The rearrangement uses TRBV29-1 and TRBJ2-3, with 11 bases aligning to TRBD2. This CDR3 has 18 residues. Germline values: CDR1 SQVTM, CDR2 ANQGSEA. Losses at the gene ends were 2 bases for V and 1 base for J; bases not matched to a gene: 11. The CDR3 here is CSVETLAGGTRGTDTQYF. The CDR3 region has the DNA TGCAGCGTTGAAACATTAGCGGGAGGGACGAGGGGCACAGATACGCAGTATTTT.

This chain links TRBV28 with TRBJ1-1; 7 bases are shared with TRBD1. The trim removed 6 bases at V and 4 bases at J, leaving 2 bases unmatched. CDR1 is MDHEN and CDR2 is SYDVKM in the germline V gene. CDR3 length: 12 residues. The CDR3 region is CASRRQGTEAFF. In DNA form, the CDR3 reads TGTGCCAGCAGGAGACAGGGCACTGAAGCTTTCTTT.

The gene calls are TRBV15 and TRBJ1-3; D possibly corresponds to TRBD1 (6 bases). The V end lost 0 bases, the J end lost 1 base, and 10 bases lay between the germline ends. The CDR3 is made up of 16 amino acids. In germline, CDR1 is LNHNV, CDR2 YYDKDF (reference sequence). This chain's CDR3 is CATSRDNRESGNTIYF. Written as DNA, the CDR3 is TGTGCCACCAGCAGAGACAACAGGGAATCTGGAAACACCATATATTTT.

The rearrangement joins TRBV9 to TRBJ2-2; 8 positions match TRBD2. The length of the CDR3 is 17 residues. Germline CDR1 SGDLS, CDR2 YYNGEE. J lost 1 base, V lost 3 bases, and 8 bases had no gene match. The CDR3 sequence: CASSAEGTRRNTGELFF. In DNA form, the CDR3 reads TGTGCCAGCAGCGCAGAAGGGACTAGACGGAACACCGGGGAGCTGTTTTTT. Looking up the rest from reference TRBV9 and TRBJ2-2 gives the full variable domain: DSGVTQTPKHLITATGQRVTLRCSPRSGDLSVYWYQQSLDQGLQFLIQYYNGEERAKGNILERFSAQQFPDLHSELNLSSLELGDSALYFCASSAEGTRRNTGELFFGEGSRLTVL.

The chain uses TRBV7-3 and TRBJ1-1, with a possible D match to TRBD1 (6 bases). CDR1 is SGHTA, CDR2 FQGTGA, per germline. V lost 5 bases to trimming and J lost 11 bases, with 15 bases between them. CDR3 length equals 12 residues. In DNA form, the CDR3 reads TGTGCCAGCAGCCGACAGGCAGGGCCCGCTTTCTTT. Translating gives CASSRQAGPAFF.

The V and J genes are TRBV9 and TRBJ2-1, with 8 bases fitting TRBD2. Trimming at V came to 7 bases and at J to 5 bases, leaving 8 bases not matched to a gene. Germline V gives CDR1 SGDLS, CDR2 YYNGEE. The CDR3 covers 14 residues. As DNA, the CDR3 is TGTGCCAGCGGGCTTAGCGGGACCCACAATGAGCAGTTCTTC. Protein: CASGLSGTHNEQFF.

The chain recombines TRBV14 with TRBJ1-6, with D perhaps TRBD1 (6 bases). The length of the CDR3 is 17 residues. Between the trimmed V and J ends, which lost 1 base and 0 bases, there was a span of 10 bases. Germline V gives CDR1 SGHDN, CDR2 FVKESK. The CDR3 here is CASSQAMDSSYNSPLHF. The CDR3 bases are TGTGCCAGCAGCCAAGCTATGGACAGCTCCTATAATTCACCCCTCCACTTT.

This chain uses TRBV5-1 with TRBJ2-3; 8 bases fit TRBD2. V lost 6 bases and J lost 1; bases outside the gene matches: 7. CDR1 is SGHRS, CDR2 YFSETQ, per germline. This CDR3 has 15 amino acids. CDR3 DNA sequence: TGCGCCAGCACCCAAGCGGGGGCCGGCACAGATACGCAGTATTTT. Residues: CASTQAGAGTDTQYF.

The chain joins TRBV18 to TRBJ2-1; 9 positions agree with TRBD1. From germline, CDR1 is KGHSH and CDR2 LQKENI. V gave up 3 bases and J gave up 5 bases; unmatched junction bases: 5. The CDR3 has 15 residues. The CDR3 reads CASSPAGTGNNEQFF. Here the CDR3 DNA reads TGTGCCAGCTCACCCGCCGGGACAGGGAACAATGAGCAGTTCTTC.

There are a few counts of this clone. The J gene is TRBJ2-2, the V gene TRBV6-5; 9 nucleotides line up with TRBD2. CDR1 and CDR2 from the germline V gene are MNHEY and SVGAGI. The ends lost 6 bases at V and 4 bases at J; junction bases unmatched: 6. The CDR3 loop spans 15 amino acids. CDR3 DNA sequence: TGTGCCAGCAGGCCCCAGCGGGAGGTCACCGGGGAGCTGTTTTTT. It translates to CASRPQREVTGELFF.

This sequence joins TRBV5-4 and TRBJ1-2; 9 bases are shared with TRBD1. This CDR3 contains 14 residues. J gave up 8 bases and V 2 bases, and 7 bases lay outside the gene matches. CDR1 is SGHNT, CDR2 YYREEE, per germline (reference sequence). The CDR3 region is CASSLTGQGYGYTF. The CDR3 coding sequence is TGTGCCAGCAGCTTAACCGGACAGGGGTACGGCTACACCTTC. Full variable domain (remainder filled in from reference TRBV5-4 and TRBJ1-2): ETGVTQSPTHLIKTRGQQVTLRCSSQSGHNTVSWYQQALGQGPQFIFQYYREEENGRGNFPPRFSGLQFPNYSSELNVNALELDDSALYLCASSLTGQGYGYTFGSGTRLTVV.

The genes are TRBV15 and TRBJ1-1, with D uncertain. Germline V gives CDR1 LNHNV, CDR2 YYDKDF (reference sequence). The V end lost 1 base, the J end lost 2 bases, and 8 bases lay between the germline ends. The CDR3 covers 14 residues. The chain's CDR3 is CATSRGSLNTEAFF. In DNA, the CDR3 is TGTGCCACCAGCAGAGGTTCACTTAACACTGAAGCTTTCTTT.

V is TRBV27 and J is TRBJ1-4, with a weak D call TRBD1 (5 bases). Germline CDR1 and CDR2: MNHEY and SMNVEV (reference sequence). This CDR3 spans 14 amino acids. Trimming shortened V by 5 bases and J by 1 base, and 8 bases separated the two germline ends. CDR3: CASSRGETNEKLFF. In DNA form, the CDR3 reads TGTGCCAGCAGTCGGGGGGAAACTAATGAAAAACTGTTTTTT.

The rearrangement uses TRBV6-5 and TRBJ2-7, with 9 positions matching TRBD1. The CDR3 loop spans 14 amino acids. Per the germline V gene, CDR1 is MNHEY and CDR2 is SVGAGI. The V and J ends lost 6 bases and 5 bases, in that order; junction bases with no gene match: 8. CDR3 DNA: TGTGCCAGCAGAAACAGGGGGCGTCTCAACGAGCAGTACTTC. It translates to CASRNRGRLNEQYF.

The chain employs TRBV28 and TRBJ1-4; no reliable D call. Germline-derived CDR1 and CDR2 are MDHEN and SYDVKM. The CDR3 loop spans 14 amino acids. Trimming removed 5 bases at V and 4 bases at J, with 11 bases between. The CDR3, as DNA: TGTGCCAGCAGTCGACATCAAATTAATGAAAAACTGTTTTTT. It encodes CASSRHQINEKLFF.

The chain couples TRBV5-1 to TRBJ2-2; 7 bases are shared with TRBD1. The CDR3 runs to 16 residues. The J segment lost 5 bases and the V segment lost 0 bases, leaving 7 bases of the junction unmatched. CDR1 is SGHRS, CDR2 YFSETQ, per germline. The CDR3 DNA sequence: TGCGCCAGCAGCTTGGGCCTCACAGGGGATACCGGGGAGCTGTTTTTT. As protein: CASSLGLTGDTGELFF.